The present TCR beta chain was sequenced within a study of blood T cell repertoires in COVID-19. About the research overall: PBMCs, B-cell-depleted T cells, or T cells were the source of the cDNA or gDNA that made up the material.

In the authors' methods: Reference gene primer amplification in the assay estimated nucleated cell counts. Profiling relied on immunoSEQ multiplex PCR, and the TCRdb table lists in-frame clones only, not all of them. The D gene and trimming were derived from the DNA, and the V and J assignments and clone size from that table. The sample has some 300,000 clones, about nine tenths seen once. Exposed enrollees had met someone with a PCR-confirmed or clinician-diagnosed COVID-19 case at some point within the 2 weeks before study entry. The sequenced sample consisted of PBMCs or T cells enriched from blood (not recorded which). The clonotype originates from a woman between 50 and 59 years old who had been exposed to COVID-19.

CDR3 protein: CASSLGPDRASQAFF. Written as DNA, the CDR3 is TGTGCCAGCAGCTTAGGGCCGGACAGGGCCTCCCAAGCTTTCTTT. The chain has TRBV7-2 and TRBJ1-1; 8 bases are a match to TRBD1. CDR3 length: 15 amino acids. CDR1 SGHTA and CDR2 FQGNSA come from the germline V gene. The trim removed 1 base at V and 9 bases at J, leaving 10 bases unmatched.